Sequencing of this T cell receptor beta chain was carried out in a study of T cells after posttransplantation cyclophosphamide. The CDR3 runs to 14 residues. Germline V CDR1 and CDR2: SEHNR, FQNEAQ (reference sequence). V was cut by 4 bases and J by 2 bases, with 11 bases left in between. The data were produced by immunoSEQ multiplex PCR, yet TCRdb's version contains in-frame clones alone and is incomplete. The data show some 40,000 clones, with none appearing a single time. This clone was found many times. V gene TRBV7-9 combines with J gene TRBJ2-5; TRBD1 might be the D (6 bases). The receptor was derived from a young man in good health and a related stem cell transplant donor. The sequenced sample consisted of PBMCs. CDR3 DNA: TGTGCCAGCAGCTCTACGACAGGTCAAGAGACCCAGTACTTC. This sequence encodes CASSSTTGQETQYF.